Sequencing of this T cell receptor beta chain was carried out in a study of regulatory T cells in long-lasting Graves disease. Trimming shortened V by 0 bases and J by 6 bases, and 9 bases separated the two germline ends. Germline CDR1 is SGHTA and CDR2 is FQGNSA. The CDR3 extends over 14 amino acids. This clonotype showed up many times. According to the study, TCR beta libraries were built with iRepertoire HTBI primers and CDR3-region Arm-PCR. TCRdb fed the multiplex PCR reads into MiXCR, producing one record per CDR3 protein. Of roughly 560,000 distinct CDR3 sequences in the sample, around 11% were seen once. The time point here: newly diagnosed GD, antithyroid drugs for less than 3 months. PBMCs provided the RNA from which the TCR library was made. This same sample was also part of a study on T cells in Graves' hyperthyroidism and ophthalmopathy. From that paper: A set of HTBI primers served as the primers for a first-round RT-PCR of the TCR CDR3.

The sequencing used peripheral blood mononuclear cells (PBMCs), collected at new diagnosis, from a patient treated with antithyroid drugs. The clonotype originates from a woman in her thirties with Graves disease. This chain uses TRBV7-2 with TRBJ1-5; TRBD1 might be the D (5 bases). The CDR3 loop reads CASSLAQGSQPQHF. CDR3 in DNA: TGTGCCAGCAGCTTAGCCCAGGGAAGTCAGCCCCAGCATTTT.